A single T cell receptor (beta chain) is shown here with its context. Its antigen is undetermined. The PCR employed 60 Vbeta primers together with 13 Jbeta primers. The table came from immunoSEQ multiplex PCR; TCRdb's copy has only in-frame clones and leaves some out. This table holds 200,000 or so clones, 65% to 80% found once. This sample is drawn from a study of cytomegalovirus exposure and HLA in healthy donors. Study-level points and caveats: There were some public TCRs occurring in many donors, but most TCR sequences were rare. Another analysis was done later, and it associated around 15,000 TCR beta sequences with HLA alleles at 0.05 false discovery rate.

Trimming took 2 bases from V and 5 from J, leaving 15 bases between them. Germline V gene sequence: CDR1 SGHTA, CDR2 FQGNSA. The CDR3 covers 15 residues. The receptor comes from a middle-aged man in good health and CMV-seronegative. The V call is TRBV7-2, the J call TRBJ2-5, with D tentatively TRBD2 (6 bases). The sequencing sample was made of PBMCs. This chain's CDR3 is CASSLIPGSLETQYF. The CDR3 nucleotides read TGTGCCAGCAGCTTAATACCCGGGAGTTTGGAGACCCAGTACTTC.